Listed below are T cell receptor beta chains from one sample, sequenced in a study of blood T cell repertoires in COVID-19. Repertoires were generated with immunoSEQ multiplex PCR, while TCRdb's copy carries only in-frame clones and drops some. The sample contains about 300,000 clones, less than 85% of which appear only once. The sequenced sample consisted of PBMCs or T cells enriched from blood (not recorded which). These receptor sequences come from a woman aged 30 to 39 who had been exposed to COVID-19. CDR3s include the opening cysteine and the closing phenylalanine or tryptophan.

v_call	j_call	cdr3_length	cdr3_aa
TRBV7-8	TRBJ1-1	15	CASSVRGYGNTEAFF
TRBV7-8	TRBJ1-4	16	CASSLAVGGASEKLFF
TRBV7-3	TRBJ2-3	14	CASSNGPETDTQYF
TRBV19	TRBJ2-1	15	CASREERGGLGEQFF
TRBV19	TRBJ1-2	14	CASSIWTGNYGYTF
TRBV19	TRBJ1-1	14	CASSIDQGRVRAFF
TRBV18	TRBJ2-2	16	CASSPYVGTAPGELFF
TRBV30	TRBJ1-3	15	CAWSFGGGDGNTIYF
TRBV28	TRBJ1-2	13	CASSPEHPGGYTF
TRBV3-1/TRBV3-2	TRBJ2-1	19	CASSSRGLAGGNSYNEQFF
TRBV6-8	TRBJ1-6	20	CASSRQGYRYGHPYNSPLHF
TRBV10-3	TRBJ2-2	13	CAIGLAGRGELFF
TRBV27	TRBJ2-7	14	CASSLGNRAYEQYF
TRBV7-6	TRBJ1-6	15	CASSPRQGENSPLHF
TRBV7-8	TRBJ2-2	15	CASSLTGGVTGELFF
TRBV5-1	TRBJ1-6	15	CASSLTGAYNSPLHF
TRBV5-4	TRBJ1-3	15	CASSLDRLSGNTIYF
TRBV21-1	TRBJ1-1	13	CASTTQGRREAFF
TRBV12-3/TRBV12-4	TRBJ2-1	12	CASGGARYEQFF
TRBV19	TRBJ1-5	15	CASSISRGVHQPQHF
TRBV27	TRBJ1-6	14	CASSFGQTIRSLHF
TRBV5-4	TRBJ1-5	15	CASSAGADSNQPQHF
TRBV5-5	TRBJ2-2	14	CASSTITGTGELFF
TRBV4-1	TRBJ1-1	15	CASSRLAGGNSEAFF
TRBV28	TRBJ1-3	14	CASSLRSSGNTIYF
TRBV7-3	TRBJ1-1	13	CASSLGATTEAFF
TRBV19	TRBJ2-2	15	CASRSGLQFTGELFF
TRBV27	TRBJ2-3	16	CASSPSSRGNTDTQYF
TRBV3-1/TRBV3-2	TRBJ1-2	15	CASSHYRQGAYGYTF
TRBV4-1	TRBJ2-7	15	CASSQDPSGLNEQYF
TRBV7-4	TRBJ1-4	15	CASSLKVRRKEKLFF
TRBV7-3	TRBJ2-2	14	CASSGTGGDGELFF
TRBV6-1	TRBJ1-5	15	CASSDSGIGGQPQHF
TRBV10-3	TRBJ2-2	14	CAISPDSDTGELFF
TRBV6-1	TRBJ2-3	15	CASSELRGATDTQYF
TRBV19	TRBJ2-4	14	CASSSGHSKNIQYF
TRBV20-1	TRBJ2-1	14	CSASAPRGYNEQFF
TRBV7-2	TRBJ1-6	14	CASRSGVGNSPLHF
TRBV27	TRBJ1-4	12	CASSSGSEKLFF
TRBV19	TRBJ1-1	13	CASSIAKQPEAFF
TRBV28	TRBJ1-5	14	CASSLDRGNQPQHF
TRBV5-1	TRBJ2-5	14	CASSFEQSQETQYF
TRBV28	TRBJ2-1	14	CASSLETPYNEQFF
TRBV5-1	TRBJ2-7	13	CASSRKDRSEQYF
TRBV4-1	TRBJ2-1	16	CASTDDRLAGSNEQFF
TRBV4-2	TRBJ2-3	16	CASSQDSSGGADTQYF
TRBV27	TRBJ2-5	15	CASSSPGQGGETQYF
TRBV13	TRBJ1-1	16	CASSLKGQAKNTEAFF
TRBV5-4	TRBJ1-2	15	CASSPKQGDGYGYTF
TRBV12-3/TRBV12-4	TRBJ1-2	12	CASRDREYGYTF
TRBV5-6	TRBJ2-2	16	CASTRRELAPGGELFF
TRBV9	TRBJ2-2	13	CASSVWDSGELFF
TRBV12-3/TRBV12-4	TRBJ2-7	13	CASNWGTVGEQYF
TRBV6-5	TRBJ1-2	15	CASSTQTGVGYGYTF
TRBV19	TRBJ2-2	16	CASSIQQGRNTGELFF
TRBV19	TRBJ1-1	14	CASSNPGQGAGAFF
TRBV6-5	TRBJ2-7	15	CASRSISAGIYEQYF